These 32 T cell receptor beta chains share one sample of origin, sequenced in a study of cytomegalovirus exposure and HLA in healthy donors. The PCR was carried out with 60 Vbeta primers and 13 Jbeta primers. Libraries were prepared by immunoSEQ multiplex PCR; TCRdb keeps only in-frame clonotypes and omits some of them. The data hold around 100,000 clones, with roughly 84% observed a single time. Sequencing was performed on PBMCs. These receptor sequences come from a young man in good health and CMV-seronegative.

The chain carries TRBV15 and TRBJ1-5; TRBD1 matches 10 bases. Trimming removed 1 base from V and 2 bases from J; junction bases left unmatched: 5. This CDR3 contains 17 residues. In germline, CDR1 is LNHNV, CDR2 YYDKDF (reference sequence). CDR3 bases: TGTGCCACCAGCAGAGCGACAGGGGGCGCCGGCAATCAGCCCCAGCATTTT. This codes for CATSRATGGAGNQPQHF.

The genes are TRBV2 and TRBJ1-1; the match to TRBD1 covers 7 bases. CDR1 and CDR2 from the germline V gene are SNHLY and FYNNEI. CDR3 length equals 15 residues. V shed 7 bases and J 1 base; nucleotides not matched to a gene: 9. The CDR3 nucleotides are TGTGCCAGCATTCCCCGGGACAGACCGAACACTGAAGCTTTCTTT. Translation: CASIPRDRPNTEAFF.

This clone was counted once. The V call is TRBV5-1, the J call TRBJ1-3; D remains ambiguous. The CDR3 has 15 residues. Per germline, CDR1 SGHRS and CDR2 YFSETQ. V lost 0 bases and J lost 3, with 10 bases in between. The CDR3 reads CASSLDPLLGNTIYF. The CDR3, as DNA: TGCGCCAGCAGCTTGGACCCACTTCTTGGAAACACCATATATTTT.

The chain is built from TRBV6-5 and TRBJ2-5, with 8 bases that match TRBD2. The germline V gene encodes CDR1 MNHEY and CDR2 SVGAGI. V was clipped by 1 base and J by 3 bases; unmatched bases: 1. The CDR3 runs to 14 residues. The CDR3, as DNA: TGTGCCAGCAGTTACTATAGCGGGGAAGAGACCCAGTACTTC. Its protein is CASSYYSGEETQYF.

This sequence joins TRBV27 and TRBJ1-2, with D perhaps matching TRBD1 (5 bases). The CDR3 loop spans 15 amino acids. V was cut by 6 bases and J by 4 bases, with 18 bases left in between. The germline gives CDR1 MNHEY, CDR2 SMNVEV (reference sequence). This CDR3 is CASRDQGSPPYGYTF. CDR3 DNA: TGTGCCAGCAGAGATCAGGGTAGCCCCCCCTATGGCTACACCTTC.

The V call is TRBV19, the J call TRBJ2-7; no reliable D call. The CDR3 has 16 residues. Germline V gene lookup returns CDR1 LNHDA and CDR2 SQIVND (reference sequence). Trimming removed 6 bases from V and 3 bases from J, with 21 bases in between. The CDR3 is CASSPGAAAIRYEQYF. Written as DNA, the CDR3 is TGTGCCAGTAGCCCCGGCGCGGCTGCGATTCGCTACGAGCAGTACTTC.

This chain connects TRBV29-1 to TRBJ1-5; TRBD1 agrees at 7 bases. CDR3 length equals 15 residues. Germline CDR1 is SQVTM and CDR2 is ANQGSEA. V lost 4 bases, J lost 2 bases, and 8 bases stayed unmatched. As DNA, the CDR3 is TGCAGCGTTGCACAGGGGCTCCTTGGCAATCAGCCCCAGCATTTT. This encodes CSVAQGLLGNQPQHF.

V and J are TRBV2 and TRBJ1-1; maybe TRBD1 (6 bases). The V end lost 4 bases, the J end lost 1 base, and 10 bases lay between the germline ends. CDR1 is SNHLY, CDR2 FYNNEI, per germline. The CDR3 is made up of 14 amino acids. CDR3 sequence (DNA): TGTGCCAGCAGTGGGGTCAGGGGGAACACTGAAGCTTTCTTT. Translation gives CASSGVRGNTEAFF.

The chain uses TRBV5-6 and TRBJ1-4; D uncertain. V shed 3 bases and J shed 5 bases, with 14 bases lying between them. CDR1 is SGHDT, CDR2 YYEEEE, per germline. The CDR3 covers 15 residues. The CDR3: CASSSAGRRNEKLFF. CDR3 in DNA: TGTGCCAGCAGCTCCGCGGGCCGACGGAATGAAAAACTGTTTTTT.

The V and J genes are TRBV5-1 and TRBJ2-3; 10 nucleotides match TRBD2. The CDR3 consists of 14 residues. J was trimmed by 6 bases and V by 7 bases; bases with no gene match: 8. The V gene's germline CDR1 is SGHRS and CDR2 YFSETQ. The chain's CDR3 is CASQREGPRDTQYF. CDR3 sequence (DNA): TGCGCCAGCCAGCGGGAGGGCCCGAGGGATACGCAGTATTTT.

In its sample, this clone was seen once. The V call is TRBV7-2, the J call TRBJ2-7; D is unresolved. Trimming took off 5 bases at V and 3 bases at J, with 5 bases between the two ends. The CDR3 runs 11 residues. CDR1 and CDR2 (germline): SGHTA, FQGNSA. The CDR3 here is CASSPLYEQYF. The CDR3 DNA is TGTGCCAGCAGCCCTCTCTACGAGCAGTACTTC. The entire variable domain, with the rest obtained from reference TRBV7-2 and TRBJ2-7, is as follows: GAGVSQSPSNKVTEKGKDVELRCDPISGHTALYWYRQSLGQGLEFLIYFQGNSAPDKSGLPSDRFSAERTGGSVSTLTIQRTQQEDSAVYLCASSPLYEQYFGPGTRLTVT.

In this sample, this clone turned up once. This specimen includes other DNA sequences encoding the same CDR3. The chain carries TRBV6-1 and TRBJ2-7, with TRBD1 matching over 8 bases. This CDR3 has 15 residues. The V gene end was trimmed by 5 bases and the J gene end by 2 bases; junction bases not matched to a gene: 8. Looked up from germline, CDR1 is MNHNS and CDR2 is SASEGT. CDR3 in amino acids: CASSTQSGGAYEQYF. CDR3 nucleotides: TGTGCCAGCAGTACGCAATCAGGGGGCGCCTACGAGCAGTACTTC.

The rearrangement links TRBV4-2 to TRBJ1-2, with a possible D match to TRBD1 (6 bases). The CDR3 is 15 residues long. Germline V lookup: CDR1 LGHNA, CDR2 YNFKEQ. Trimming removed 0 bases from V and 3 bases from J, with 11 bases in between. The CDR3 DNA is TGTGCCAGCAGCCAAGACAGGGGCGGCTACTATGGCTACACCTTC. Translation: CASSQDRGGYYGYTF.

This rearrangement joins TRBV10-2 to TRBJ1-1; 8 bases align to TRBD1. This CDR3 comprises 16 residues. Trimming cost V 0 bases and J 0 bases; bases outside gene matches: 3. Germline CDR1 reads WSHSY; CDR2 reads SAAADI. DNA for the CDR3: TGCGCCAGCAGTGAGTCTTGGGACAGGATGAACACTGAAGCTTTCTTT. Amino acid sequence: CASSESWDRMNTEAFF.

In DNA form, the CDR3 reads TGTGCCAGCACCACTAGCGGGAGGGCAGAGCAGTTCTTC. This translates into CASTTSGRAEQFF. V usage is TRBV6-6 and J usage is TRBJ2-1; 13 bases fit TRBD2. The CDR3 is 13 residues long. CDR1 is MNHNY and CDR2 is SVGAGI in the germline V gene (reference sequence). Unmatched junction bases numbered 4, after V lost 7 bases and J lost 10 bases.

This chain links TRBV9 with TRBJ1-5, with a weak D call TRBD1 (6 bases). This CDR3 has 14 residues. Germline V gene data show CDR1 as SGDLS and CDR2 as YYNGEE. V lost 4 bases and J 7 bases, leaving 15 bases between the germline ends. The CDR3 region is CASSPTGGGQPQHF. CDR3 in DNA: TGTGCCAGCAGCCCCACGGGGGGCGGCCAGCCCCAGCATTTT.

The chain employs TRBV29-1 and TRBJ1-1; possible D gene TRBD1, 6 bases. Looked up from germline, CDR1 is SQVTM and CDR2 is ANQGSEA. Trimming left V 7 bases short and J 3 bases short, with 6 bases between. The CDR3 loop spans 10 amino acids. The CDR3 sequence is CSDRDTEAFF. Here the CDR3 DNA reads TGCAGCGACAGGGACACTGAAGCTTTCTTT.

The V call is TRBV4-2, the J call TRBJ1-1, with a weak D call TRBD1 (5 bases). Germline loops: CDR1 LGHNA, CDR2 YNFKEQ. Deletions cut 3 bases from V and 11 bases from J, with 10 bases between. CDR3 length equals 11 residues. The CDR3 is CASSQGGWAFF. The CDR3 region has the DNA TGTGCCAGCAGCCAGGGGGGATGGGCTTTCTTT.

This chain uses TRBV7-9 with TRBJ1-2; D might be TRBD1 (5 bases). The CDR3 sequence is 15 residues long. The germline CDR1 and CDR2 sequences are SEHNR and FQNEAQ (reference sequence). With 5 bases removed from V and 4 bases from J, the gap between germline ends came to 17 bases. The CDR3 nucleotides read TGTGCCAGCAGCACAGACAGCCGACCTCTCTATGGCTACACCTTC. Translation: CASSTDSRPLYGYTF.

The V call is TRBV14, the J call TRBJ2-7; 9 bases align to TRBD2. The CDR3 is 13 amino acids. The germline V gene has CDR1 SGHDN and CDR2 FVKESK. V trimming: 6 bases; J trimming: 3 bases; junction bases outside the gene matches: 3. The CDR3 region is CASRTSGDYEQYF. The CDR3 DNA reads TGTGCCAGCAGGACTAGCGGTGACTACGAGCAGTACTTC.

This clone was recorded only once. The V and J genes are TRBV14 and TRBJ2-7, with 8 bases fitting TRBD1. Germline CDR1 is SGHDN and CDR2 is FVKESK. There are 14 residues in the CDR3. Trimming took 5 bases from V and 6 from J; bases not matched to a gene: 9. CDR3 in amino acids: CASSFDRGRGEQYF. The CDR3 DNA is TGTGCCAGCAGCTTCGACAGGGGCCGGGGCGAGCAGTACTTC.

The V gene is TRBV6-5, the J gene TRBJ1-5; D might be TRBD1 (6 bases). The CDR3 contains 13 residues. Germline CDR1 reads MNHEY; CDR2 reads SVGAGI. V was cut by 7 bases and J by 5 bases, with 12 bases left in between. The CDR3 region is CASTPGAHQPQHF. The CDR3 bases are TGTGCCAGCACCCCAGGGGCGCATCAGCCCCAGCATTTT.

The genes are TRBV2 and TRBJ2-3, with TRBD1 identical over 7 bases. Trimming cost V 5 bases and J 2 bases; bases outside gene matches: 4. The CDR3 runs to 14 residues. Germline V gene sequence: CDR1 SNHLY, CDR2 FYNNEI. In DNA form, the CDR3 reads TGTGCCAGCAGTCGGGACAGAAACACAGATACGCAGTATTTT. This codes for CASSRDRNTDTQYF.

CDR3 nucleotides: TGTGCCAGCAGTTACCCTAAAGGAACAGGGGGCACTGAAGCTTTCTTT. Residues: CASSYPKGTGGTEAFF. The rearrangement links TRBV6-6 to TRBJ1-1, with 8 bases identical to TRBD1. There are 16 residues in the CDR3. The germline CDR1 and CDR2 sequences are MNHNY and SVGAGI (reference sequence). Losses at the gene ends were 2 bases for V and 4 bases for J; bases not matched to a gene: 9.

The V and J genes are TRBV10-3 and TRBJ2-1; 12 bases match TRBD2. This CDR3 has 14 residues. Unmatched junction bases numbered 2, after V lost 6 bases and J lost 5 bases. The germline V gene encodes CDR1 ENHRY and CDR2 SYGVKD. Here the CDR3 DNA reads TGTGCCATCAGAAGGACTAGCGGGGACAATGAGCAGTTCTTC. It codes for CAIRRTSGDNEQFF.

The chain combines TRBV30 with TRBJ2-1; 7 bases fit TRBD2. CDR3 length: 13 residues. CDR1 and CDR2 (germline): GTSNPN, SVGIG (reference sequence). V shed 0 bases and J 12 bases; nucleotides not matched to a gene: 8. CDR3 sequence reads: CAWSVRREFGQFF. CDR3 bases: TGTGCCTGGAGTGTGAGGCGGGAGTTTGGGCAGTTCTTC.

This clone was counted a single time. V usage is TRBV5-1 and J usage is TRBJ2-2, with a possible D match to TRBD2 (5 bases). Trimming removed 4 bases from V and 0 bases from J, with 7 bases in between. Germline CDR1 and CDR2: SGHRS and YFSETQ. This CDR3 comprises 14 residues. The CDR3 region has the DNA TGCGCCAGCAGCGTAGCGACGAACACCGGGGAGCTGTTTTTT. Translation gives CASSVATNTGELFF.

The gene calls are TRBV6-5 and TRBJ2-5; D perhaps matches TRBD2 (6 bases). Trimming shortened V by 6 bases and J by 4 bases, and 12 bases separated the two germline ends. The CDR3 extends over 13 amino acids. The germline CDR1 and CDR2 sequences are MNHEY and SVGAGI. CDR3 nucleotides: TGTGCCAGCAGAGGAGGGGTTATAGAGACCCAGTACTTC. As protein: CASRGGVIETQYF.

This chain links TRBV6-5 with TRBJ1-5; 11 bases line up with TRBD1. Germline CDR1 MNHEY, CDR2 SVGAGI. The CDR3 covers 14 residues. V trimming: 6 bases; J trimming: 10 bases; junction bases outside the gene matches: 8. The CDR3 protein is CASRPDRGLGPQHF. CDR3 nucleotide sequence: TGTGCCAGCAGGCCGGACAGGGGGCTCGGTCCCCAGCATTTT.

The chain uses TRBV29-1 and TRBJ2-2; D perhaps matches TRBD1 (5 bases). The length of the CDR3 is 13 residues. Per germline, CDR1 SQVTM and CDR2 ANQGSEA. With 3 bases removed from V and 5 bases from J, the gap between germline ends came to 10 bases. The CDR3 coding sequence is TGCAGCGTTGAGCGTCGACAGACCGGGGAGCTGTTTTTT. Translated: CSVERRQTGELFF.

This clone has a single count. This rearrangement joins TRBV5-8 to TRBJ1-3; TRBD1 matches 7 bases. This CDR3 comprises 15 residues. Germline V gives CDR1 SGHTS, CDR2 YDEGEE. Trimming cost V 5 bases and J 0 bases; bases outside gene matches: 5. In nucleotides, the CDR3 is TGTGCCAGCAGTTACACAGGGGACTCTGGAAACACCATATATTTT. It specifies CASSYTGDSGNTIYF.

The rearrangement uses TRBV9 and TRBJ1-5; 10 bases agree with TRBD1. Trimming cost V 3 bases and J 7 bases; bases outside gene matches: 4. This CDR3 has 14 amino acids. Germline V lookup: CDR1 SGDLS, CDR2 YYNGEE. CDR3 amino acids: CASSGGTGVQPQHF. CDR3 sequence (DNA): TGTGCCAGCAGCGGGGGGACAGGGGTACAGCCCCAGCATTTT.